These T cell receptor beta chains were read from a single sample in a study of cytomegalovirus exposure and HLA in healthy donors. Sequencing used immunoSEQ multiplex PCR; TCRdb keeps in-frame clones, though not all of them. The table has 100,000 to 150,000 clones, 60% to 75% seen once. The sample was PBMCs. These receptors all come from a woman in her fifties or sixties in good health and CMV-seropositive. CDR3s include the opening cysteine and the closing phenylalanine or tryptophan. A D gene is named only where the DNA matches it firmly. Size values are once, few and many counts, or a class for expanded clones, and some rows have none.

TRBJ1-2 TRBV5-4 - - CASSLSDDYGYTF TGTGCCAGCAGCTTATCAGATGACTATGGCTACACCTTC
TRBJ1-5 TRBV6-6 - - CASKGGNQPQHF TGTGCCAGCAAAGGAGGCAATCAGCCCCAGCATTTT
TRBJ2-4 TRBV7-9 - TRBD1 CASSLGAGTEYF TGTGCCAGCAGCTTAGGGGCCGGGACAGAGTACTTC
TRBJ2-7 TRBV29-1 - - CSVDRGQGGYEQYF TGCAGCGTTGATCGAGGCCAGGGAGGCTACGAGCAGTACTTC
TRBJ2-2 TRBV5-1 - - CASSLSRVAGELFF TGCGCCAGCAGTCTGTCTCGGGTAGCCGGGGAGCTGTTTTTT
TRBJ1-1 TRBV29-1 few TRBD1 CSVSTGGMNTEAFF TGCAGCGTTTCGACAGGGGGGATGAACACTGAAGCTTTCTTT
TRBJ2-7 TRBV13 - TRBD2 CASSLEGREDEQYF TGTGCCAGCAGCTTAGAGGGGAGGGAGGACGAGCAGTACTTC
TRBJ1-4 TRBV9 once - CASSPSGGSGEKLFF TGTGCCAGCAGTCCCTCCGGGGGGAGTGGTGAAAAACTGTTTTTT
TRBJ2-7 TRBV19 - - CASSIDPLYEQYF TGTGCCAGTAGTATCGATCCACTGTACGAGCAGTACTTC
TRBJ2-1 TRBV19 - TRBD2 CASTSGGHYNEQFF TGTGCCAGTACCTCGGGGGGTCATTACAATGAGCAGTTCTTC
TRBJ2-1 TRBV10-2 - - CASSEGREAEQFF TGCGCCAGCAGTGAGGGCAGGGAAGCGGAGCAGTTCTTC
TRBJ1-6 TRBV5-6 - - CASSLVNSPLHF TGTGCCAGCAGCTTGGTAAATTCACCCCTCCACTTT
TRBJ1-5 TRBV21-1 - - CASSPPTCPYSNQPQHF TGTGCCAGCAGCCCCCCGACATGCCCATATAGCAATCAGCCCCAGCATTTT
TRBJ2-1 TRBV6-6 - TRBD2 CASSWLAGDEQFF TGTGCCAGCAGTTGGCTAGCGGGGGATGAGCAGTTCTTC
TRBJ2-7 TRBV15 once TRBD1 CATTGRQGNYEQYF TGTGCCACCACTGGCCGACAGGGAAACTACGAGCAGTACTTC
TRBJ1-1 TRBV7-9 - TRBD1 CASSFTGENTEAFF TGTGCCAGCAGCTTCACAGGGGAGAACACTGAAGCTTTCTTT
TRBJ2-7 TRBV28 - TRBD1 CASSFKQGFYEQYF TGTGCCAGCAGTTTTAAACAGGGGTTCTACGAGCAGTACTTC
TRBJ2-5 TRBV5-8 - - CASRRLGQETQYF TGTGCCAGCCGGAGGTTAGGCCAAGAGACCCAGTACTTC
TRBJ1-6 TRBV30 - TRBD1 CAWSRQGDSPLHF TGTGCCTGGAGCCGACAGGGTGATTCACCCCTCCACTTT
TRBJ1-3 TRBV5-1 - - CASSLQAAGNTIYF TGCGCCAGCAGCCTACAGGCGGCGGGAAACACCATATATTTT
TRBJ2-1 TRBV20-1 few - CSARWYGEQFF TGCAGTGCTCGGTGGTACGGTGAGCAGTTCTTC
TRBJ2-7 TRBV6-1 - - CASSEARGSEQYF TGTGCCAGCAGTGAAGCGCGGGGAAGCGAGCAGTACTTC
TRBJ2-6 TRBV4-2 - - CASSQGRSSGANVPTF TGTGCCAGCAGCCAAGGCAGGAGCTCTGGGGCCAACGTCCCGACTTTC
TRBJ1-5 TRBV5-5 - TRBD1 CASSLEGQEASAQHF TGTGCCAGCAGCTTGGAGGGACAGGAGGCTTCGGCCCAGCATTTT
TRBJ1-1 TRBV5-1 - - CASSLDGHYTEAFF TGCGCCAGCAGCCTGGACGGACATTACACTGAAGCTTTCTTT
TRBJ1-5 TRBV27 - TRBD1 CASRRQGANSNQPQHF TGTGCCAGCAGGCGTCAGGGGGCAAATAGCAATCAGCCCCAGCATTTT